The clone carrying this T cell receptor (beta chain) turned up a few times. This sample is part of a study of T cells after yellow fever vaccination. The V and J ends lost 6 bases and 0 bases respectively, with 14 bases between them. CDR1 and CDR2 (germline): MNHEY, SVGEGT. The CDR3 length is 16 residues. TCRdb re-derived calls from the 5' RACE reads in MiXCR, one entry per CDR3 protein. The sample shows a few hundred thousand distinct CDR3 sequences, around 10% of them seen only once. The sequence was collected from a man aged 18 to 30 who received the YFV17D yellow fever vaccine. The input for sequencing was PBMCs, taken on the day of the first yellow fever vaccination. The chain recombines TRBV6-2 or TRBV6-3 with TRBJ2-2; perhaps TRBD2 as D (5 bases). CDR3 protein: CASSYRTVANTGELFF. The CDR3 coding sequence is TGTGCCAGCAGCTATAGGACTGTTGCGAACACCGGGGAGCTGTTTTTT.